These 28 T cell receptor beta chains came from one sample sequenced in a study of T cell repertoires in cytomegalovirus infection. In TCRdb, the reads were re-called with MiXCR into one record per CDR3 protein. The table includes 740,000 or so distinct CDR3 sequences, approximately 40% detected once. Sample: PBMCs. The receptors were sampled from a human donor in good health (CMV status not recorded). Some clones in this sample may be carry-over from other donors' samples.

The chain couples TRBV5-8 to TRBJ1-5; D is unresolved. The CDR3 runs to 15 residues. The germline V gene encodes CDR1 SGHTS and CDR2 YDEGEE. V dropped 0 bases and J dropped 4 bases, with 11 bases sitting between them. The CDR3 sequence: CASSLAQAINQPQHF. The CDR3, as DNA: TGTGCCAGCAGCTTGGCGCAGGCAATAAATCAGCCCCAGCATTTT.

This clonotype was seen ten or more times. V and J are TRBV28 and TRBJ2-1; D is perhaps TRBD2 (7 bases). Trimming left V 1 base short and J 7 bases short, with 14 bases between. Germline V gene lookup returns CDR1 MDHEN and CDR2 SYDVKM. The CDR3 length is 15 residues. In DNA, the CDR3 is TGTGCCAGCAGTTTATTGGCGGGGGCAGGAAATGAGCAGTTCTTC. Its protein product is CASSLLAGAGNEQFF.

CDR3 amino acids: CASSLGAGLRNQPQHF. CDR3 nucleotides: TGTGCCAGCAGCTTGGGGGCAGGGTTAAGGAATCAGCCCCAGCATTTT. The chain links TRBV5-6 to TRBJ1-5; D perhaps matches TRBD1 (5 bases). V was pared by 0 bases and J by 4 bases, with 14 bases between. CDR3 length: 16 residues. Germline CDR1 is SGHDT and CDR2 is YYEEEE.

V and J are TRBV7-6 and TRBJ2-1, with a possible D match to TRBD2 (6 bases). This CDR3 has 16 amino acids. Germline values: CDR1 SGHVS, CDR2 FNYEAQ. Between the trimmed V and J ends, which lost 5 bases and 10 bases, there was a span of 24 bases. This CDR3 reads CASSINRAGTAGEQFF. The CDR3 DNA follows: TGTGCCAGCAGCATCAACCGGGCGGGTACGGCGGGGGAGCAGTTCTTC.

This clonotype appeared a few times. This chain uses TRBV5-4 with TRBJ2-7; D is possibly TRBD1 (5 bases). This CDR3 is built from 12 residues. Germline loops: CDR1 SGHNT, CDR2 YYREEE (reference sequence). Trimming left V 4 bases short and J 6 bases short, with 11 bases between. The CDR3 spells CASSPQGSEQYF. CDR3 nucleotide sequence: TGTGCCAGCAGCCCCCAGGGAAGCGAGCAGTACTTC. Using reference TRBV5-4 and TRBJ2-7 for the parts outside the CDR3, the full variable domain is ETGVTQSPTHLIKTRGQQVTLRCSSQSGHNTVSWYQQALGQGPQFIFQYYREEENGRGNFPPRFSGLQFPNYSSELNVNALELDDSALYLCASSPQGSEQYFGPGTRLTVT.

For the CDR3, the DNA is TGTGCCAGCAGCCTATATTCTAGCGGGAGCCCCCCCTACAATGAGCAGTTCTTC. As protein: CASSLYSSGSPPYNEQFF. The genes are TRBV28 and TRBJ2-1, with 10 bases fitting TRBD2. This CDR3 is built from 18 residues. The ends lost 6 bases at V and 2 bases at J; junction bases unmatched: 13. CDR1 and CDR2 from the germline V gene are MDHEN and SYDVKM.

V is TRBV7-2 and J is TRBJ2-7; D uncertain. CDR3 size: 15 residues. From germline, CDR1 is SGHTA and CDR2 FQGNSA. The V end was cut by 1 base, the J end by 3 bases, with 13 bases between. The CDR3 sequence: CASSLDRRPNYEQYF. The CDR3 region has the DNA TGTGCCAGCAGCTTAGATCGACGGCCCAACTACGAGCAGTACTTC.

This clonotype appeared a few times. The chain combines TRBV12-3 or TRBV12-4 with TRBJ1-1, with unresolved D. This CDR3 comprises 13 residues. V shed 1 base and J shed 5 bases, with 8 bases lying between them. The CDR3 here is CASSLGLRTEAFF. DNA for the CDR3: TGTGCCAGCAGTTTAGGCCTACGAACTGAAGCTTTCTTT.

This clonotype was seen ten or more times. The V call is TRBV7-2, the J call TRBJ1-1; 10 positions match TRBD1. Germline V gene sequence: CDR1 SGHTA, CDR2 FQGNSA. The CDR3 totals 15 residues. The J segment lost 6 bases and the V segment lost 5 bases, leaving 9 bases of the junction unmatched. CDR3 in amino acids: CASSPRQGASAEAFF. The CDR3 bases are TGTGCCAGCAGCCCTCGACAGGGGGCCTCAGCTGAAGCTTTCTTT.

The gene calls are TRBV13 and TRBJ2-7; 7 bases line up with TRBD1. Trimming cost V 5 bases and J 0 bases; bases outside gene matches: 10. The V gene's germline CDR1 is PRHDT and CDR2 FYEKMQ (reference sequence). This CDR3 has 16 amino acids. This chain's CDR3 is CASSPRQGRGSYEQYF. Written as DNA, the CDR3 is TGTGCCAGCAGCCCACGACAGGGTCGGGGCTCCTACGAGCAGTACTTC.

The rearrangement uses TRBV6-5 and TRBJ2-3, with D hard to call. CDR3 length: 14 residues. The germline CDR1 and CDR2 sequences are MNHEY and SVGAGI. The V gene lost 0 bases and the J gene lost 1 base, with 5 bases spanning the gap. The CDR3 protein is CASSYSYRTDTQYF. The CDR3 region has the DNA TGTGCCAGCAGTTACTCGTATCGCACAGATACGCAGTATTTT.

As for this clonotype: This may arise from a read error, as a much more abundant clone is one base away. CDR3 sequence (DNA): TGTGCCAGCAGCAGTGCCTGGACAGCCAACACTGAAGCTTTCTTT. Its protein product is CASSSAWTANTEAFF. The chain recombines TRBV7-6 with TRBJ1-1, with D perhaps matching TRBD1 (6 bases). Germline V gene data show CDR1 as SGHVS and CDR2 as FNYEAQ. Trimming stripped 5 bases from V and 2 bases from J, with 15 bases between. The CDR3 covers 15 residues. The full variable domain, its missing parts supplied by reference TRBV7-6 and TRBJ1-1, is GAGVSQSPRYKVTKRGQDVALRCDPISGHVSLYWYRQALGQGPEFLTYFNYEAQQDKSGLPNDRFSAERPEGSISTLTIQRTEQRDSAMYRCASSSAWTANTEAFFGQGTRLTVV.

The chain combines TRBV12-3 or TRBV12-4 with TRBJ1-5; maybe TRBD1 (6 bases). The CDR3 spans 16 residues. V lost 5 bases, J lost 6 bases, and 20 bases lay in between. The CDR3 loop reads CASSRSFDRLGQPQHF. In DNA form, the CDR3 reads TGTGCCAGCAGTCGATCTTTTGACAGGCTGGGTCAGCCCCAGCATTTT.

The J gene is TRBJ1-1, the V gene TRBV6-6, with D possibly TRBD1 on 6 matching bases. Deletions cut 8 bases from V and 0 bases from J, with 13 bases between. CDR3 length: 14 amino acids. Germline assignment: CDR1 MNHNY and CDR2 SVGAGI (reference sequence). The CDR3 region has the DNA TGTGCCAGCGGTTGGACAGCCCTGAACACTGAAGCTTTCTTT. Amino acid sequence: CASGWTALNTEAFF.

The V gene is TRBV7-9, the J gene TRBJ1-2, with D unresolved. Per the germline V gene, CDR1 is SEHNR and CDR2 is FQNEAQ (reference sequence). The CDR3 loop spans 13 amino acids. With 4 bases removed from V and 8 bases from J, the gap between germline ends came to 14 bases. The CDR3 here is CASSYGEIRGYTF. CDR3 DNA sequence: TGTGCCAGCAGCTACGGGGAGATTCGCGGCTACACCTTC.

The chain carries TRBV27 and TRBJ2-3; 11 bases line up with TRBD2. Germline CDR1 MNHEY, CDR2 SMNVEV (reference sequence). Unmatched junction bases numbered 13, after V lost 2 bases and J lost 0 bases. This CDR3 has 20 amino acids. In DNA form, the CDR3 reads TGTGCCAGCAGTTTAGATCCTCTAGCGGGGGGCTTTCTGAGCACAGATACGCAGTATTTT. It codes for CASSLDPLAGGFLSTDTQYF.

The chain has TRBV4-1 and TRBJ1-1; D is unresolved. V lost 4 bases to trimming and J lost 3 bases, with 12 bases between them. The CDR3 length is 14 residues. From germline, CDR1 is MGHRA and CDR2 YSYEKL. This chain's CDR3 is CASSPQTHYTEAFF. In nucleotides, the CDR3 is TGCGCCAGCAGCCCTCAGACCCATTACACTGAAGCTTTCTTT.

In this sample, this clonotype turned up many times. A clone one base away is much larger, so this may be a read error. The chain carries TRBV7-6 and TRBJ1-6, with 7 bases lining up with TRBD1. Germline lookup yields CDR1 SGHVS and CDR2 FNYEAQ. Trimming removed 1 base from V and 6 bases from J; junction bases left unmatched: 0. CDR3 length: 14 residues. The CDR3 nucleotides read TGTGCCAGCAGCTTAGGGGACAGTAATTCACCCCTCCACTTT. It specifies CASSLGDSNSPLHF. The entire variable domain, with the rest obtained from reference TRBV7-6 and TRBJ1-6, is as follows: GAGVSQSPRYKVTKRGQDVALRCDPISGHVSLYWYRQALGQGPEFLTYFNYEAQQDKSGLPNDRFSAERPEGSISTLTIQRTEQRDSAMYRCASSLGDSNSPLHFGNGTRLTVT.

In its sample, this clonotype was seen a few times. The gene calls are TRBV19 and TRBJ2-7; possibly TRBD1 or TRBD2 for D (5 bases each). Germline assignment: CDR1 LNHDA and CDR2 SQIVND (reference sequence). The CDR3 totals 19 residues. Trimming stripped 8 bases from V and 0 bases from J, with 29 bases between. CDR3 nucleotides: TGTGCCAGTGGCCCCGCACGGGACGGAAAGAGGGGCGACTCCTACGAGCAGTACTTC. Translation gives CASGPARDGKRGDSYEQYF.

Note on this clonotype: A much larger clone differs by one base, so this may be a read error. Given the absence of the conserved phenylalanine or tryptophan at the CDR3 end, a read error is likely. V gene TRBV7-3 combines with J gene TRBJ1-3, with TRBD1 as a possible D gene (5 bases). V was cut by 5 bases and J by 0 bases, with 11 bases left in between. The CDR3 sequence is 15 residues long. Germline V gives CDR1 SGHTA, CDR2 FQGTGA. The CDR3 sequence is CASSLTGGSGNTIYS. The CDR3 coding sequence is TGTGCCAGCAGCCTCACTGGGGGCTCTGGAAACACCATATATTCT.

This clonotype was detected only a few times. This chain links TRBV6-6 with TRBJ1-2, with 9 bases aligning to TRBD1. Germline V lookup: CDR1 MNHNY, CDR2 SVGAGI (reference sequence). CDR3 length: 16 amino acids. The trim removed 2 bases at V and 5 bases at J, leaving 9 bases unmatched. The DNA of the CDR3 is TGTGCCAGCAGTTACGCCCCGACAGGGGGTCAGTATGGCTACACCTTC. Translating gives CASSYAPTGGQYGYTF.

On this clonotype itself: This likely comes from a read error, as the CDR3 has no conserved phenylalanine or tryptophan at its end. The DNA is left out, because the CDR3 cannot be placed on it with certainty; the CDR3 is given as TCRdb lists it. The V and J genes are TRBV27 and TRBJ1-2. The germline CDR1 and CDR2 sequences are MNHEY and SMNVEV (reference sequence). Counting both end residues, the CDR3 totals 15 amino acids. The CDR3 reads CASSFRGVNNYGYTL.

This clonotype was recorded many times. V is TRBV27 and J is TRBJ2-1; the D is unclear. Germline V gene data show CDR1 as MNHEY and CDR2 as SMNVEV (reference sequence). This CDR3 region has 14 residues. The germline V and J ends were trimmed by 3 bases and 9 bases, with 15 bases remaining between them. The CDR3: CASSFNGGRREQFF. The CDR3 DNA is TGTGCCAGCAGTTTTAACGGTGGACGTCGTGAGCAGTTCTTC.

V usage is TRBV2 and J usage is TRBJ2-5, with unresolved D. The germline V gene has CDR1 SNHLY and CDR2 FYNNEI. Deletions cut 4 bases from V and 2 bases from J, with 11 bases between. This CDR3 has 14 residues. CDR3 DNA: TGTGCCAGCAGTGGCGGAACTCGGCAAGAGACCCAGTACTTC. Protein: CASSGGTRQETQYF.

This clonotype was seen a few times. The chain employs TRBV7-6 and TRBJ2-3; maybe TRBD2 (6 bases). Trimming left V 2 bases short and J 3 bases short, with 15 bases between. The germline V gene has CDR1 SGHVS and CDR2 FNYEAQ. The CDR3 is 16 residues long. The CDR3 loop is CASSLTPGVGTDTQYF. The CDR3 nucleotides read TGTGCCAGCAGCTTAACGCCGGGAGTGGGTACAGATACGCAGTATTTT.

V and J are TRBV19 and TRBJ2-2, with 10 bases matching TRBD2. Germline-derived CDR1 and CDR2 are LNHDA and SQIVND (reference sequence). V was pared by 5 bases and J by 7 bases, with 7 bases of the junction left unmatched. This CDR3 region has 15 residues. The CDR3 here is CASSEPAGGLGELFF. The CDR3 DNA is TGTGCCAGTAGTGAACCAGCGGGAGGGCTCGGGGAGCTGTTTTTT. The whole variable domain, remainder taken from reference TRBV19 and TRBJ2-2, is DGGITQSPKYLFRKEGQNVTLSCEQNLNHDAMYWYRQDPGQGLRLIYYSQIVNDFQKGDIAEGYSVSREKKESFPLTVTSAQKNPTAFYLCASSEPAGGLGELFFGEGSRLTVL.

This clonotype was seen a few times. The CDR3 spells CASSPRTLSTDTQYF. CDR3 DNA: TGTGCCAGTAGTCCCAGGACACTGAGCACAGATACGCAGTATTTT. The chain carries TRBV19 and TRBJ2-3, with D maybe TRBD1 (5 bases). V gave up 5 bases and J gave up 0 bases, with 12 bases separating them. The germline V gene encodes CDR1 LNHDA and CDR2 SQIVND (reference sequence). The CDR3 covers 15 residues.

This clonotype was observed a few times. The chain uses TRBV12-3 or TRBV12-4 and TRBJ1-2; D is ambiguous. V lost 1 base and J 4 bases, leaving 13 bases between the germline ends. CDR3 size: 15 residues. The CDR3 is CASSLGRTPFYGYTF. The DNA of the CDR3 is TGTGCCAGCAGTTTAGGGCGAACCCCTTTCTATGGCTACACCTTC.